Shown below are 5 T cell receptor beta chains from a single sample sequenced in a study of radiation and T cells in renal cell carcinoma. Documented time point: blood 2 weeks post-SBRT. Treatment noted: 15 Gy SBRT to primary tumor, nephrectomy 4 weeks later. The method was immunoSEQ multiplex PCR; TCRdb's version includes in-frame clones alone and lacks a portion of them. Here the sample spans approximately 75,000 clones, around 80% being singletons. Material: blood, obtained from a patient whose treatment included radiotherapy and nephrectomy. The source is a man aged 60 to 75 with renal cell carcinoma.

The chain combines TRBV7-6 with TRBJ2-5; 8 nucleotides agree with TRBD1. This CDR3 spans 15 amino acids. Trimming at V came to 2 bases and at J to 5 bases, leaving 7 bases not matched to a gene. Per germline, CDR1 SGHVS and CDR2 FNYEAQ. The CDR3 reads CASSLQGAYSETQYF. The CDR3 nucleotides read TGTGCCAGCAGCTTACAGGGGGCGTACTCGGAGACCCAGTACTTC.

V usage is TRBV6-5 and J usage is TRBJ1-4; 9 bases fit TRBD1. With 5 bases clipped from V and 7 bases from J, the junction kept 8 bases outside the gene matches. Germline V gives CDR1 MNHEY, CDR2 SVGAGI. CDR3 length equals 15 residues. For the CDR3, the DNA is TGTGCCAGCAGTAGGGGGGGACAGGGAGGTGAAAAACTGTTTTTT. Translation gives CASSRGGQGGEKLFF.

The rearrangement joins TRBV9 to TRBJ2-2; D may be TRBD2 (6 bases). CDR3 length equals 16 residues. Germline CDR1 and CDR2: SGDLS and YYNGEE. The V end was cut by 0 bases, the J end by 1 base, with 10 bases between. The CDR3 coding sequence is TGTGCCAGCAGCGTAGCCGGGGGACGGAACACCGGGGAGCTGTTTTTT. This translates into CASSVAGGRNTGELFF.

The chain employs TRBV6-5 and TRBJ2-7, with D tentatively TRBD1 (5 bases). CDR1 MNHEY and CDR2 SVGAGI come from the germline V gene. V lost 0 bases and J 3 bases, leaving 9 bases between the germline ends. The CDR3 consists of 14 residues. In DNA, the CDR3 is TGTGCCAGCAGTTACTCAGGGGCCCTCTACGAGCAGTACTTC. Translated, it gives CASSYSGALYEQYF.

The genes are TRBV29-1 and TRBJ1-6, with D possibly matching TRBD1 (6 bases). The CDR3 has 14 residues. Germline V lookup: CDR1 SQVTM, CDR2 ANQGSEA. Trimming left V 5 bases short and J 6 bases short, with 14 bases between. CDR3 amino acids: CSVRTAGINSPLHF. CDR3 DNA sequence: TGCAGCGTTCGGACAGCGGGGATTAATTCACCCCTCCACTTT.